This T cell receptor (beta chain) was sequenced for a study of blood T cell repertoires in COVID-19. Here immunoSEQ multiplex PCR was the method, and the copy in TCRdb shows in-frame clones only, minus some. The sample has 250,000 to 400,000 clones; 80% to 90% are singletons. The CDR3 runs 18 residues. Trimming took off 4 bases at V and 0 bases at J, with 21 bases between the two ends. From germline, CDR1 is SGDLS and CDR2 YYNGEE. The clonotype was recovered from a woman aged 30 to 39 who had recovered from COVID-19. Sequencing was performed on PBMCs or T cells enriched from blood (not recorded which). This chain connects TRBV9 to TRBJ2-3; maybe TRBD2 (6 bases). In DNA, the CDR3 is TGTGCCAGCAGCACCGGGACTCTCAGGAGCTTGAGCACAGATACGCAGTATTTT. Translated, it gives CASSTGTLRSLSTDTQYF.